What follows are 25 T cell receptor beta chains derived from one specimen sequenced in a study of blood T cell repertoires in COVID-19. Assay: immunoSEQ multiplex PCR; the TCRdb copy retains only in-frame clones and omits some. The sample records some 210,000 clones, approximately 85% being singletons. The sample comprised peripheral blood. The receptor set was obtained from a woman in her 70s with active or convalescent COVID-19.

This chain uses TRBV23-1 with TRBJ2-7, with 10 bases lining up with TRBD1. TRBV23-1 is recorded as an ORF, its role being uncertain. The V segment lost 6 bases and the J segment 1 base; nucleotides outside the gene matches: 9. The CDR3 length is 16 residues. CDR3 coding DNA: TGCGCCAGCAGCCCAAACCGGGACAGGGGTTCCTACGAGCAGTACTTC. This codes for CASSPNRDRGSYEQYF.

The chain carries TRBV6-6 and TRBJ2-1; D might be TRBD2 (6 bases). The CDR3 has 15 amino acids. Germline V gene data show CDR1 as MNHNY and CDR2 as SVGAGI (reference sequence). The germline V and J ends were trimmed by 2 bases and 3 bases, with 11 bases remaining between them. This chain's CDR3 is CASSYGGTDYNEQFF. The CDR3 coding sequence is TGTGCCAGCAGTTACGGCGGGACGGACTACAATGAGCAGTTCTTC.

The CDR3 sequence: CASSHGYGHANTEAFF. CDR3 sequence (DNA): TGTGCCAGCAGCCATGGTTACGGACACGCTAACACTGAAGCTTTCTTT. V gene TRBV4-2 combines with J gene TRBJ1-1; possibly TRBD1 for D (5 bases). The CDR3 spans 16 residues. Trimming took 3 bases from V and 2 from J, leaving 16 bases between them. Germline V lookup: CDR1 LGHNA, CDR2 YNFKEQ.

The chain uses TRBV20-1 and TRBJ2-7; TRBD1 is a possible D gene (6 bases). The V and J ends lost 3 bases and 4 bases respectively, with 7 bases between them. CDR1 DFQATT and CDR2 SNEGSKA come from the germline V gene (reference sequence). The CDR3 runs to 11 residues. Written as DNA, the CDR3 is TGCAGTGCTAGCGGACAGTACGAGCAGTACTTC. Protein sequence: CSASGQYEQYF.

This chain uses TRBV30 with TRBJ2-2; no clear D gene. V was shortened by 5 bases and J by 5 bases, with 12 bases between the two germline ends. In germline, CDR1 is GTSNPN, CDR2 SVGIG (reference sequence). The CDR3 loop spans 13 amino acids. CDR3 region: CAWWAYVTGELFF. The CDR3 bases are TGTGCCTGGTGGGCGTACGTGACCGGGGAGCTGTTTTTT.

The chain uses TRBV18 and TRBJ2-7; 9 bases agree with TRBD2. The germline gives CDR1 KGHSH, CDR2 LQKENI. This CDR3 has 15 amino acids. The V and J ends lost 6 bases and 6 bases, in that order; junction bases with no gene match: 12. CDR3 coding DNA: TGTGCCAGCTCGTCCTCACGCGCTAGCGGGGCCGAGCAGTACTTC. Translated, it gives CASSSSRASGAEQYF.

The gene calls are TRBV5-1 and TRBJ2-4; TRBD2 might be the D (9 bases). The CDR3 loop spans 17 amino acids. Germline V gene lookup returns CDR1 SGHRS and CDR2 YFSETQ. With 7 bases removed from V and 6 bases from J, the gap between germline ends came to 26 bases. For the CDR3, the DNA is TGCGCCAGCCGAGACAGGGGCCGGGGACTAGCATCAAACATTCAGTACTTC. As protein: CASRDRGRGLASNIQYF.

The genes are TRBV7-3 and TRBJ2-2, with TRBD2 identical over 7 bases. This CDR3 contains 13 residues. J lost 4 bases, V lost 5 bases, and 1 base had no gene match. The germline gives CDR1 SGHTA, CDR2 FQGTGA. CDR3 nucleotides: TGTGCCAGCAGCCGGACTAGCACCGGGGAGCTGTTTTTT. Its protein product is CASSRTSTGELFF.

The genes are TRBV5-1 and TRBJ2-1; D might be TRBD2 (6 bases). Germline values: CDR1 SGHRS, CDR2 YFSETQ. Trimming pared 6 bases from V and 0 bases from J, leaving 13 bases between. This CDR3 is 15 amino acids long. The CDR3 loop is CASMGGDRSYNEQFF. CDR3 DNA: TGCGCCAGCATGGGCGGGGACCGCTCCTACAATGAGCAGTTCTTC.

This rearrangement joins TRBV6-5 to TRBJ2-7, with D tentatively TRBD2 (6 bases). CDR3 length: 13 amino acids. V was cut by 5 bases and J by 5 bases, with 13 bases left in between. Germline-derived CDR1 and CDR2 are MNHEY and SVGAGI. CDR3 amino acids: CASSLREVDEQYF. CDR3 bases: TGTGCCAGCAGTCTGAGGGAGGTCGACGAGCAGTACTTC.

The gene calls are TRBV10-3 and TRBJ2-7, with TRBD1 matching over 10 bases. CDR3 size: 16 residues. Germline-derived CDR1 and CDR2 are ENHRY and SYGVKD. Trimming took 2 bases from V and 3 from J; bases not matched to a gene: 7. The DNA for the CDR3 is TGTGCCATCAGTGAGAGGGACAGGGGACTACGCTACGAGCAGTACTTC. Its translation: CAISERDRGLRYEQYF.

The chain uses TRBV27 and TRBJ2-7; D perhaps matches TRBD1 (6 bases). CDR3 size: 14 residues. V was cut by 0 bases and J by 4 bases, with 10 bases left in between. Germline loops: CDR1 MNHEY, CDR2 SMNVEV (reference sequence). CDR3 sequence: CASSLSSRGYEQYF. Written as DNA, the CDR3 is TGTGCCAGCAGTTTATCAAGCAGGGGTTACGAGCAGTACTTC.

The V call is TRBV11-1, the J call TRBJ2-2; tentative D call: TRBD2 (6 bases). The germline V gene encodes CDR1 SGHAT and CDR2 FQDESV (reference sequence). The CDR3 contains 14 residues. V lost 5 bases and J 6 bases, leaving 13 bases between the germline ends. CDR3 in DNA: TGTGCCAGCAGCCTCGCGCGGGGCCCCGGGGAGCTGTTTTTT. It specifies CASSLARGPGELFF.

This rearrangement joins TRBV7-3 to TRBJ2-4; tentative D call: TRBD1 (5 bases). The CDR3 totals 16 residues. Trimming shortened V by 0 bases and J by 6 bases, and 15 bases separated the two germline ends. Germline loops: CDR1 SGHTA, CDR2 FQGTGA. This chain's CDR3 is CASSLTSLGQLNIQYF. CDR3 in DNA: TGTGCCAGCAGCTTAACGTCCCTGGGGCAATTAAACATTCAGTACTTC. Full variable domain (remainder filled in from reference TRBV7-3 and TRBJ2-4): GAGVSQTPSNKVTEKGKYVELRCDPISGHTALYWYRQSLGQGPEFLIYFQGTGAADDSGLPNDRFFAVRPEGSVSTLKIQRTERGDSAVYLCASSLTSLGQLNIQYFGAGTRLSVL.

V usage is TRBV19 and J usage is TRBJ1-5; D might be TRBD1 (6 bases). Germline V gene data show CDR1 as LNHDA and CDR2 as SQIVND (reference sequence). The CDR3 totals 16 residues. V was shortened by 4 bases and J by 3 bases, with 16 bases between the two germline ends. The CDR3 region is CASSRGPDTTNQPQHF. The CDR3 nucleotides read TGTGCCAGTAGTAGGGGGCCGGATACCACCAATCAGCCCCAGCATTTT.

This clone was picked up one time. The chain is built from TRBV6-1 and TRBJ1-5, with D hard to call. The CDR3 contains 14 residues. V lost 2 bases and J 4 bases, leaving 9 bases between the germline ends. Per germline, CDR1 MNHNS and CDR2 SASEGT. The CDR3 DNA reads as TGTGCCAGCAGTGAAAAGGCAGGTAATCAGCCCCAGCATTTT. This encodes CASSEKAGNQPQHF.

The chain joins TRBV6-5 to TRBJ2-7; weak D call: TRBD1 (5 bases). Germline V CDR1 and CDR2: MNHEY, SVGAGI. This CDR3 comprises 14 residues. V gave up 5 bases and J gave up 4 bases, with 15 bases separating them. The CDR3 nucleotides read TGTGCCAGCAGTAGGTCAGGGCAGATTTACGAGCAGTACTTC. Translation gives CASSRSGQIYEQYF.

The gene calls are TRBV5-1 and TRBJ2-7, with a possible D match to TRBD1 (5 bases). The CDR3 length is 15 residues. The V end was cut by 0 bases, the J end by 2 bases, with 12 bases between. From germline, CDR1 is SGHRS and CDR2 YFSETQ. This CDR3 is CASSLAGQAPYEQYF. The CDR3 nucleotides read TGCGCCAGCAGCTTGGCAGGGCAGGCCCCCTACGAGCAGTACTTC. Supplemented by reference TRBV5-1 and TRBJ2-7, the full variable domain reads KAGVTQTPRYLIKTRGQQVTLSCSPISGHRSVSWYQQTPGQGLQFLFEYFSETQRNKGNFPGRFSGRQFSNSRSEMNVSTLELGDSALYLCASSLAGQAPYEQYFGPGTRLTVT.

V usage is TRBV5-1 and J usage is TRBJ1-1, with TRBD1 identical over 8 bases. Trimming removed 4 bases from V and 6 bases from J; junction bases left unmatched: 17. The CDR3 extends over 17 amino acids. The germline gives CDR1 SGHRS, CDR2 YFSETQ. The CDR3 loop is CASSLGQGQGTKAEAFF. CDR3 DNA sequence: TGCGCCAGCAGCCTCGGACAGGGTCAGGGGACGAAGGCTGAAGCTTTCTTT.

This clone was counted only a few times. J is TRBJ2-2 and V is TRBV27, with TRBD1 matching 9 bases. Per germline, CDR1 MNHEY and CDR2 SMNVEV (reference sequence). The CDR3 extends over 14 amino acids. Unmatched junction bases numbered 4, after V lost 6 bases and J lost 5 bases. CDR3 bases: TGTGCCAGCAGCAGGACAGGGGATACCGGGGAGCTGTTTTTT. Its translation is CASSRTGDTGELFF.

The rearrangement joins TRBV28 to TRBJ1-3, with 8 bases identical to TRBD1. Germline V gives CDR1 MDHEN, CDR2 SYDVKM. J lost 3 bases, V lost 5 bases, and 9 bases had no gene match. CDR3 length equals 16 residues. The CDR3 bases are TGTGCCAGCAGTCCCCACAGGGGGTTGCGTGGAAACACCATATATTTT. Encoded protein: CASSPHRGLRGNTIYF.

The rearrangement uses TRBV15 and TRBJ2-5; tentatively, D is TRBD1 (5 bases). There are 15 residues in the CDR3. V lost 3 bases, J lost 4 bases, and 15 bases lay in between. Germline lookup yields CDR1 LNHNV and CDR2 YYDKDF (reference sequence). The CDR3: CATSSGDSRAETQYF. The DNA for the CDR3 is TGTGCCACCAGCAGTGGCGACAGTCGGGCAGAGACCCAGTACTTC.

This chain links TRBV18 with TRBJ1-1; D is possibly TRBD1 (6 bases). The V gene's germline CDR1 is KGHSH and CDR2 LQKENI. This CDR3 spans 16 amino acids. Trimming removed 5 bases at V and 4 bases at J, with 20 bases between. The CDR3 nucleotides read TGTGCCAGCTCATCTCTCCAAGCGGGGGCGGCCACTGAAGCTTTCTTT. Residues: CASSSLQAGAATEAFF. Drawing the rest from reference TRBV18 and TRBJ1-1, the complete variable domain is NAGVMQNPRHLVRRRGQEARLRCSPMKGHSHVYWYRQLPEEGLKFMVYLQKENIIDESGMPKERFSAEFPKEGPSILRIQQVVRGDSAAYFCASSSLQAGAATEAFFGQGTRLTVV.

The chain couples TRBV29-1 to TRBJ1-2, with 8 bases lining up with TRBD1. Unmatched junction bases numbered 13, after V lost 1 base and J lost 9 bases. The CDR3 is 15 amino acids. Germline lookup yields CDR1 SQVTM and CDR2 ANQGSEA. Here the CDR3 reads CSVEGQTGVYFSYTF. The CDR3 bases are TGCAGCGTTGAAGGGCAGACAGGGGTATACTTTAGCTACACCTTC.

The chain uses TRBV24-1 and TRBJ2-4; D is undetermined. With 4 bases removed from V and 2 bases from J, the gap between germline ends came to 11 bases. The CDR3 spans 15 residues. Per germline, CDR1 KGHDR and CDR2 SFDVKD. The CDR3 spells CATSDSDVPKNIQYF. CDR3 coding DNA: TGTGCCACCAGTGACAGCGACGTGCCCAAAAACATTCAGTACTTC.